This is a list of T cell receptor beta chains from one sample in a study of T cells in Graves' hyperthyroidism and ophthalmopathy. TCRdb fed the multiplex PCR reads into MiXCR, producing one record per CDR3 protein. Found here are hundreds of thousands of distinct CDR3 sequences, less than 15% of them singletons; the top ten hold about 9.4%. Sequenced sample: blood. The receptor source for this set is a woman in her late teens or twenties with Graves' hyperthyroidism. CDR3s include the opening cysteine and the closing phenylalanine or tryptophan. A D gene is named only where the DNA matches it firmly. Size is stated for part of the rows, as once, few or many counts, or as a class when the clone is expanded.

CDR3 protein: CATSGHRGGTDTQYF
CDR3 DNA: TGTGCCACCAGCGGCCACAGGGGGGGGACAGATACGCAGTATTTT
J gene: TRBJ2-3
D gene: -
V gene: TRBV15
clone size: few

CDR3 protein: CASRAGRRGNQPQHF
CDR3 DNA: TGTGCCAGCAGGGCGGGACGCCGCGGCAATCAGCCCCAGCATTTT
J gene: TRBJ1-5
D gene: -
V gene: TRBV12-3/TRBV12-4
clone size: many

CDR3 protein: CASSIGGRAYEQYF
CDR3 DNA: TGCGCCAGCAGCATCGGGGGCAGGGCCTACGAGCAGTACTTC
J gene: TRBJ2-7
D gene: -
V gene: TRBV5-1
clone size: few

CDR3 protein: CASSGNTEAFF
CDR3 DNA: TGTGCCAGCAGTGGGAACACTGAAGCTTTCTTT
J gene: TRBJ1-1
D gene: -
V gene: TRBV18
clone size: many

CDR3 protein: CASSLLAGVTNEQFF
CDR3 DNA: TGTGCCAGCAGTCTTCTAGCGGGAGTAACGAATGAGCAGTTCTTC
J gene: TRBJ2-1
D gene: TRBD2
V gene: TRBV12-3/TRBV12-4
clone size: many

CDR3 protein: CASRKLGQDIFFLSNQPQHF
CDR3 DNA: TGTGCCAGCAGGAAACTGGGACAGGACATTTTTTTCCTTAGCAATCAGCCCCAGCATTTT
J gene: TRBJ1-5
D gene: TRBD1
V gene: TRBV28
clone size: many

CDR3 protein: CASSFWTSGRSEQFF
CDR3 DNA: TGTGCCAGCAGCTTCTGGACTAGCGGGAGATCTGAGCAGTTCTTC
J gene: TRBJ2-1
D gene: TRBD2
V gene: TRBV5-6
clone size: many

CDR3 protein: CASNGWGPGANVLTF
CDR3 DNA: TGTGCCAGCAACGGTTGGGGGCCTGGGGCCAACGTCCTGACTTTC
J gene: TRBJ2-6
D gene: -
V gene: TRBV12-3/TRBV12-4
clone size: -

CDR3 protein: CASSGQANTEAFF
CDR3 DNA: TGTGCCAGCAGCGGACAGGCCAACACTGAAGCTTTCTTT
J gene: TRBJ1-1
D gene: TRBD1
V gene: TRBV11-3
clone size: many

CDR3 protein: CASSQDLGLPSYEQYF
CDR3 DNA: TGCGCCAGCAGCCAAGACTTGGGGCTACCCTCCTACGAGCAGTACTTC
J gene: TRBJ2-7
D gene: -
V gene: TRBV4-3
clone size: -

CDR3 protein: CASSRGTSGSETQYF
CDR3 DNA: TGTGCCAGCTCACGCGGGACTAGCGGGAGTGAGACCCAGTACTTC
J gene: TRBJ2-5
D gene: TRBD2
V gene: TRBV18
clone size: few

CDR3 protein: CATRSGLLTGELFF
CDR3 DNA: TGTGCCACCAGGTCCGGGTTACTGACCGGGGAGCTGTTTTTT
J gene: TRBJ2-2
D gene: -
V gene: TRBV24-1
clone size: -

CDR3 protein: CASSLEGLAGGQGAYNEQFF
CDR3 DNA: TGTGCCAGCAGCTTGGAGGGACTAGCGGGAGGACAGGGGGCCTACAATGAGCAGTTCTTC
J gene: TRBJ2-1
D gene: TRBD2
V gene: TRBV7-9
clone size: many

CDR3 protein: CASSLPHSYEQYF
CDR3 DNA: TGTGCCAGCAGCTTGCCGCACAGTTACGAGCAGTACTTC
J gene: TRBJ2-7
D gene: -
V gene: TRBV5-6
clone size: many

CDR3 protein: CASSQADGQRGGYTF
CDR3 DNA: TGCGCCAGCAGCCAAGCGGACGGGCAAAGGGGTGGCTACACCTTC
J gene: TRBJ1-2
D gene: -
V gene: TRBV4-1
clone size: -

CDR3 protein: CASRVLAGDTYNEQFF
CDR3 DNA: TGTGCCAGTAGGGTACTAGCGGGAGATACCTACAATGAGCAGTTCTTC
J gene: TRBJ2-1
D gene: TRBD2
V gene: TRBV19
clone size: few

CDR3 protein: CASSHFVPGNTIYF
CDR3 DNA: TGCGCCAGCAGCCACTTCGTCCCTGGAAACACCATATATTTT
J gene: TRBJ1-3
D gene: -
V gene: TRBV4-1
clone size: -

CDR3 protein: CASSPSQGATEAFF
CDR3 DNA: TGTGCCAGCTCACCTTCCCAGGGGGCGACTGAAGCTTTCTTT
J gene: TRBJ1-1
D gene: TRBD1
V gene: TRBV18
clone size: few

CDR3 protein: CASSRATGLNTEAFF
CDR3 DNA: TGTGCCAGCAGCCGGGCGACAGGGCTGAACACTGAAGCTTTCTTT
J gene: TRBJ1-1
D gene: TRBD1
V gene: TRBV3-1
clone size: many

CDR3 protein: CASSPPPPKDYYEQYF
CDR3 DNA: TGTGCCAGCAGCCCCCCCCCACCTAAGGACTACTACGAGCAGTACTTC
J gene: TRBJ2-7
D gene: -
V gene: TRBV4-2
clone size: few

CDR3 protein: CASSIAPTSTEAFF
CDR3 DNA: TGTGCCAGTAGTATCGCGCCAACGAGCACTGAAGCTTTCTTT
J gene: TRBJ1-1
D gene: -
V gene: TRBV19
clone size: few

CDR3 protein: CASSLEFTSYEQYF
CDR3 DNA: TGTGCCAGCAGCTTAGAGTTCACTTCCTACGAGCAGTACTTC
J gene: TRBJ2-7
D gene: -
V gene: TRBV7-2
clone size: few

CDR3 protein: CASSTASGLSSYEQYF
CDR3 DNA: TGTGCCAGCAGCACCGCTAGCGGGCTCAGCTCCTACGAGCAGTACTTC
J gene: TRBJ2-7
D gene: TRBD2
V gene: TRBV7-9
clone size: many

CDR3 protein: CASGRASGLAGDINEQFF
CDR3 DNA: TGTGCTAGTGGCCGCGCCTCGGGACTAGCGGGAGATATCAATGAGCAGTTCTTC
J gene: TRBJ2-1
D gene: TRBD2
V gene: TRBV12-5
clone size: few

CDR3 protein: CASSVDRGSTETQYF
CDR3 DNA: TGTGCCAGCAGCGTAGACAGGGGGTCAACGGAGACCCAGTACTTC
J gene: TRBJ2-5
D gene: TRBD1
V gene: TRBV9
clone size: few

CDR3 protein: CASNSRRNSPEKLFF
CDR3 DNA: TGTGCCAGCAACTCTAGGAGGAATAGCCCTGAAAAACTGTTTTTT
J gene: TRBJ1-4
D gene: -
V gene: TRBV28
clone size: few

CDR3 protein: CASSQDPVDTDTQYF
CDR3 DNA: TGCGCCAGCAGCCAAGATCCGGTAGACACAGATACGCAGTATTTT
J gene: TRBJ2-3
D gene: -
V gene: TRBV4-1
clone size: -

CDR3 protein: CASSTRPSGNSYEQYF
CDR3 DNA: TGTGCCAGCAGCACGCGCCCCTCGGGCAACTCCTACGAGCAGTACTTC
J gene: TRBJ2-7
D gene: -
V gene: TRBV9
clone size: many

CDR3 protein: CASSFNGGVGAYEQYF
CDR3 DNA: TGTGCCAGTAGTTTCAATGGGGGAGTTGGCGCCTACGAGCAGTACTTC
J gene: TRBJ2-7
D gene: -
V gene: TRBV19
clone size: few

CDR3 protein: CASIYRSREVTTGELFF
CDR3 DNA: TGTGCCAGCATCTACCGAAGTAGGGAGGTGACCACCGGGGAGCTGTTTTTT
J gene: TRBJ2-2
D gene: -
V gene: TRBV7-9
clone size: few

CDR3 protein: CASRGSMETQYF
CDR3 DNA: TGTGCCAGCCGGGGGTCTATGGAGACCCAGTACTTC
J gene: TRBJ2-5
D gene: -
V gene: TRBV6-2/TRBV6-3
clone size: -

CDR3 protein: CASSLGGNGDEQFF
CDR3 DNA: TGTGCCAGCAGCCTTGGCGGGAACGGCGATGAGCAGTTCTTC
J gene: TRBJ2-1
D gene: -
V gene: TRBV7-8
clone size: few

CDR3 protein: CASSHASYNEQFF
CDR3 DNA: TGTGCCAGCAGCCATGCTAGCTACAATGAGCAGTTCTTC
J gene: TRBJ2-1
D gene: -
V gene: TRBV14
clone size: few

CDR3 protein: CASSTPTGGYQETQYF
CDR3 DNA: TGTGCCAGCAGTACTCCCACAGGGGGGTACCAAGAGACCCAGTACTTC
J gene: TRBJ2-5
D gene: TRBD1
V gene: TRBV28
clone size: few

CDR3 protein: CASMPDGFSTDTQYF
CDR3 DNA: TGTGCCAGCATGCCGGACGGATTTAGCACAGATACGCAGTATTTT
J gene: TRBJ2-3
D gene: -
V gene: TRBV2
clone size: -

CDR3 protein: CSASPWGARVPGARDNEQFF
CDR3 DNA: TGCAGTGCTAGCCCATGGGGTGCCCGGGTCCCGGGGGCGCGTGACAATGAGCAGTTCTTC
J gene: TRBJ2-1
D gene: -
V gene: TRBV20-1
clone size: few

CDR3 protein: CASSLSGDEKLFF
CDR3 DNA: TGCGCCAGCAGCTTGAGCGGGGATGAAAAACTGTTTTTT
J gene: TRBJ1-4
D gene: -
V gene: TRBV5-1
clone size: few

CDR3 protein: CASSSGQEMNTEAFF
CDR3 DNA: TGTGCCAGCAGCTCCGGACAGGAGATGAACACTGAAGCTTTCTTT
J gene: TRBJ1-1
D gene: TRBD1
V gene: TRBV7-9
clone size: few

CDR3 protein: CANIKISGNEQFF
CDR3 DNA: TGTGCCAATATAAAGATTAGCGGGAATGAGCAGTTCTTC
J gene: TRBJ2-1
D gene: TRBD2
V gene: TRBV2
clone size: many

CDR3 protein: CASSLGGFGPSYNEQFF
CDR3 DNA: TGTGCCAGCAGCTTGGGGGGGTTTGGGCCCTCCTACAATGAGCAGTTCTTC
J gene: TRBJ2-1
D gene: TRBD2
V gene: TRBV7-9
clone size: many

CDR3 protein: CASSYPGGVKGYTF
CDR3 DNA: TGTGCCAGCAGCTACCCAGGGGGCGTCAAAGGCTACACCTTC
J gene: TRBJ1-2
D gene: TRBD1
V gene: TRBV7-9
clone size: many

CDR3 protein: CSGTAHNEQFF
CDR3 DNA: TGCAGCGGGACTGCCCACAATGAGCAGTTCTTC
J gene: TRBJ2-1
D gene: -
V gene: TRBV29-1
clone size: few